The 14 T cell receptor beta chains listed next were all sequenced from one sample in a study of shared clonotypes between healthy human individuals. This table comes from immunoSEQ multiplex PCR, and its TCRdb copy is limited to in-frame clones, with some not included. The table shows roughly 700,000 clones, with around 74% occurring only once. Specimen: memory CD4+ T cells sorted from blood. As for subset: CD45RA-negative fraction. The receptors were gathered from a woman in her thirties in good health.

The V call is TRBV28, the J call TRBJ2-4; TRBD1 might be the D (6 bases). CDR1 and CDR2 (germline): MDHEN, SYDVKM. The CDR3 covers 14 residues. V was cut by 2 bases and J by 7 bases, with 12 bases left in between. The CDR3 spells CASSLGQNGNIQYF. CDR3 bases: TGTGCCAGCAGTTTAGGACAGAACGGCAACATTCAGTACTTC.

V gene TRBV5-5 combines with J gene TRBJ2-6, with D maybe TRBD1 (5 bases). The CDR3 spans 15 residues. The V gene lost 1 base and the J gene lost 2 bases, with 7 bases spanning the gap. Germline V lookup: CDR1 SGHKS, CDR2 YYEKEE (reference sequence). CDR3 in amino acids: CASSLRQTGANVLTF. CDR3 bases: TGTGCCAGCAGCTTGCGACAGACTGGGGCCAACGTCCTGACTTTC.

The chain combines TRBV19 with TRBJ1-5; D is possibly TRBD1 (6 bases). The V and J ends lost 5 bases and 4 bases respectively, with 21 bases between them. Germline V gene lookup returns CDR1 LNHDA and CDR2 SQIVND (reference sequence). CDR3 length: 17 amino acids. The CDR3 reads CASSGVFPGTSNQPQHF. For the CDR3, the DNA is TGTGCCAGTAGTGGCGTTTTCCCCGGGACAAGTAATCAGCCCCAGCATTTT.

The CDR3 DNA follows: TGTGCCAGCAACCCGACTAGCAGGAATGAGCAGTTCTTC. Amino acid sequence: CASNPTSRNEQFF. The gene calls are TRBV6-1 and TRBJ2-1, with 7 bases identical to TRBD2. The CDR3 length is 13 residues. The V gene end was trimmed by 7 bases and the J gene end by 7 bases; junction bases not matched to a gene: 7. Per the germline V gene, CDR1 is MNHNS and CDR2 is SASEGT.

The V call is TRBV11-3, the J call TRBJ2-1; D may be TRBD1 (5 bases). In germline, CDR1 is SGHNT, CDR2 YENEEA. The germline V and J ends were trimmed by 5 bases and 3 bases, with 8 bases remaining between them. The CDR3 covers 13 residues. As DNA, the CDR3 is TGTGCCAGCAGCGGTCAGGGCTACAATGAGCAGTTCTTC. Translating it yields CASSGQGYNEQFF. Supplemented by reference TRBV11-3 and TRBJ2-1, the full variable domain reads EAGVVQSPRYKIIEKKQPVAFWCNPISGHNTLYWYLQNLGQGPELLIRYENEEAVDDSQLPKDRFSAERLKGVDSTLKIQPAELGDSAVYLCASSGQGYNEQFFGPGTRLTVL.

The chain has TRBV18 and TRBJ2-2; D is ambiguous. Looked up from germline, CDR1 is KGHSH and CDR2 is LQKENI. Trimming removed 3 bases from V and 3 bases from J, with 17 bases in between. CDR3 length: 17 residues. Written as DNA, the CDR3 is TGTGCCAGCTCACCGTCTACGGCGAGAATGGACACCGGGGAGCTGTTTTTT. The encoded protein is CASSPSTARMDTGELFF.

CDR3 residues: CASSLVGTSDLTGELFF. CDR3 nucleotide sequence: TGTGCCAGCAGCTTAGTTGGGACTAGCGACCTCACCGGGGAGCTGTTTTTT. This chain links TRBV11-2 with TRBJ2-2; 10 nucleotides agree with TRBD2. The CDR3 covers 17 residues. J gave up 4 bases and V 1 base, and 6 bases lay outside the gene matches. In germline, CDR1 is SGHAT, CDR2 FQNNGV.

The chain recombines TRBV5-8 with TRBJ2-5; D ambiguous. Gene TRBJ2-7 matches the end of the DNA better, so the J call may be wrong. The germline CDR1 and CDR2 sequences are SGHTS and YDEGEE. This CDR3 is 13 amino acids long. The chain's CDR3 is CASSPAAAYEQYF. Here the CDR3 DNA reads TGTGCCAGCAGCCCGGCCGCCGCCTACGAGCAGTACTTC.

The CDR3 coding sequence is TGCGCCAGCAGCTTGGTTGGCTTCCAGGGCTCAGATACGCAGTATTTT. Protein product: CASSLVGFQGSDTQYF. This chain joins TRBV5-1 and TRBJ2-3; D perhaps matches TRBD1 (5 bases). Trimming took 0 bases from V and 4 from J, leaving 15 bases between them. This CDR3 is built from 16 residues. Germline V lookup: CDR1 SGHRS, CDR2 YFSETQ.

The table lists this clone with many counts. The rearrangement links TRBV11-2 to TRBJ1-2; D gene ambiguous. Per germline, CDR1 SGHAT and CDR2 FQNNGV. This CDR3 comprises 12 residues. V shed 4 bases and J shed 8 bases, with 11 bases lying between them. The CDR3 spells CASSSRHGGYTF. The CDR3, as DNA: TGTGCCAGCAGCTCGCGACATGGGGGCTACACCTTC. Full variable domain (remainder filled in from reference TRBV11-2 and TRBJ1-2): EAGVAQSPRYKIIEKRQSVAFWCNPISGHATLYWYQQILGQGPKLLIQFQNNGVVDDSQLPKDRFSAERLKGVDSTLKIQPAKLEDSAVYLCASSSRHGGYTFGSGTRLTVV.

This clone has only a few counts. The chain links TRBV6-5 to TRBJ1-2; D ambiguous. With 7 bases removed from V and 5 bases from J, the gap between germline ends came to 11 bases. Germline V gene data show CDR1 as MNHEY and CDR2 as SVGAGI. This CDR3 contains 12 residues. Written as DNA, the CDR3 is TGTGCCAGCACCTCACCGGGGTATGGCTACACCTTC. Protein: CASTSPGYGYTF.

This clone was detected a few times. V usage is TRBV5-1 and J usage is TRBJ1-1; D gene unclear. Looked up from germline, CDR1 is SGHRS and CDR2 is YFSETQ. The V and J ends lost 0 bases and 4 bases respectively, with 10 bases between them. The CDR3 runs 14 residues. The CDR3 sequence: CASSLGAGGTEAFF. The CDR3 bases are TGCGCCAGCAGCTTGGGGGCGGGTGGCACTGAAGCTTTCTTT. The full variable domain, completed using reference TRBV5-1 and TRBJ1-1, is KAGVTQTPRYLIKTRGQQVTLSCSPISGHRSVSWYQQTPGQGLQFLFEYFSETQRNKGNFPGRFSGRQFSNSRSEMNVSTLELGDSALYLCASSLGAGGTEAFFGQGTRLTVV.

V is TRBV5-1 and J is TRBJ2-2; 8 nucleotides align to TRBD2. Trimming took 1 base from V and 0 from J; bases not matched to a gene: 8. Germline CDR1 SGHRS, CDR2 YFSETQ. The CDR3 totals 18 residues. In DNA, the CDR3 is TGCGCCAGCAGCTTGCGTCCGGGAGGGGTGACGAACACCGGGGAGCTGTTTTTT. It yields the protein CASSLRPGGVTNTGELFF.

The CDR3 sequence: CASSPRTSGRPNEQFF. The CDR3 bases are TGCGCCAGCAGCCCACGGACTAGCGGGAGGCCCAATGAGCAGTTCTTC. The chain joins TRBV5-1 to TRBJ2-1, with TRBD2 identical over 14 bases. The CDR3 covers 16 residues. CDR1 and CDR2 from the germline V gene are SGHRS and YFSETQ. Trimming removed 4 bases from V and 6 bases from J; junction bases left unmatched: 6.